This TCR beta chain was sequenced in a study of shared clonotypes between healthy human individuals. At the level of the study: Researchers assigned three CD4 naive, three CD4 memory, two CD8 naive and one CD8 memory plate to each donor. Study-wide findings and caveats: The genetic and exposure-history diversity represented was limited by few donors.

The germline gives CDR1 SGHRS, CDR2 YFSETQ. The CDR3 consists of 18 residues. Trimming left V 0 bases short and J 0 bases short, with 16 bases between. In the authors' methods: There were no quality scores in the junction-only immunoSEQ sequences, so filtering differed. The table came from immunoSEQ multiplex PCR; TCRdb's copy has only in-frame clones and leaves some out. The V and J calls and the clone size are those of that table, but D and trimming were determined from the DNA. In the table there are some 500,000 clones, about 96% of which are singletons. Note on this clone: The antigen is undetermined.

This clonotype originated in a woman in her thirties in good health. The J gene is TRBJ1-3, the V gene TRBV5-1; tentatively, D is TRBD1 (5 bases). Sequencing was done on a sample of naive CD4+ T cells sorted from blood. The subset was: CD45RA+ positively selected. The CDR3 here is CASSLGRGGDYSGNTIYF. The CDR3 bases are TGCGCCAGCAGCTTGGGAAGAGGCGGGGACTACTCTGGAAACACCATATATTTT. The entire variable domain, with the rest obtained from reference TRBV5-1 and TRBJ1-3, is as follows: KAGVTQTPRYLIKTRGQQVTLSCSPISGHRSVSWYQQTPGQGLQFLFEYFSETQRNKGNFPGRFSGRQFSNSRSEMNVSTLELGDSALYLCASSLGRGGDYSGNTIYFGEGSWLTVV.